This T cell receptor beta chain came from a study of shared clonotypes between healthy human individuals. Study context: Each donor contributed plates that comprised three CD4 naive, three CD4 memory, two CD8 naive and one CD8 memory.

V lost 3 bases, J lost 2 bases, and 3 bases stayed unmatched. The CDR3 loop spans 14 amino acids. Germline V gene lookup returns CDR1 SGHAT and CDR2 FQDESV (reference sequence). Study observations and caveats: Clonotype sharing across several donors was observed for around 5% of naive CD4 clonotypes. What limited the represented genetic and exposure-history diversity was the small number of donors.

TCRdb's copy holds only in-frame clones and misses some; the assay was immunoSEQ multiplex PCR. The table has more than 400,000 clones, 95% to 96% seen once. Regarding this clone: The antigen is unknown.

This sequence originates from a woman aged 25 to 39 in good health. The specimen sequenced was naive CD4+ T cells sorted from blood. Subset specified: CD45RA+ positively selected. The chain is built from TRBV11-1 and TRBJ2-5; 7 bases agree with TRBD2. CDR3 DNA sequence: TGTGCCAGCAGCTTGAGGGACTATCAAGAGACCCAGTACTTC. Protein sequence: CASSLRDYQETQYF.